These 20 T cell receptor beta chains share one sample of origin, sequenced in a study of T cell changes during pregnancy in multiple sclerosis. Produced via immunoSEQ multiplex PCR; TCRdb's table is partial and in-frame only. Of 70,000 to 75,000 clones in the sample, roughly nine tenths were seen once. Sample: peripheral blood, taken before pregnancy. The receptors derive from a female donor with multiple sclerosis, enrolled in a pregnancy study.

The V call is TRBV7-9, the J call TRBJ1-1, with TRBD1 matching 7 bases. The V segment lost 1 base and the J segment 5 bases; nucleotides outside the gene matches: 10. Per the germline V gene, CDR1 is SEHNR and CDR2 is FQNEAQ (reference sequence). The CDR3 has 16 residues. In DNA, the CDR3 is TGTGCCAGCAGCTTAGAAGGGGGCGTCACTGGGACTGAAGCTTTCTTT. Amino acid sequence: CASSLEGGVTGTEAFF.

In this sample, this clone turned up once. The J gene is TRBJ2-1, the V gene TRBV5-1, with unresolved D. Deletions cut 5 bases from V and 4 bases from J, with 10 bases between. The CDR3 consists of 13 residues. Germline loops: CDR1 SGHRS, CDR2 YFSETQ. CDR3 region: CASRSDFYNEQFF. CDR3 in DNA: TGCGCCAGCAGAAGCGACTTTTACAATGAGCAGTTCTTC.

V is TRBV6-1 and J is TRBJ2-1, with TRBD1 matching over 11 bases. V gave up 2 bases and J gave up 7 bases; unmatched junction bases: 7. Germline V gives CDR1 MNHNS, CDR2 SASEGT. This CDR3 region has 16 residues. This CDR3 is CASSEPGTGGDNEQFF. CDR3 bases: TGTGCCAGCAGTGAACCCGGGACAGGGGGTGATAATGAGCAGTTCTTC.

The chain couples TRBV2 to TRBJ2-1; a possible D gene is TRBD2 (5 bases). Germline CDR1 reads SNHLY; CDR2 reads FYNNEI. V lost 3 bases to trimming and J lost 8 bases, with 20 bases between them. The CDR3 is made up of 16 amino acids. This CDR3 reads CASSDLPSQVVDEQFF. CDR3 sequence (DNA): TGTGCCAGCAGTGACTTACCTAGCCAGGTAGTGGATGAGCAGTTCTTC.

The V and J genes are TRBV18 and TRBJ2-2; 13 bases line up with TRBD2. Germline CDR1 and CDR2: KGHSH and LQKENI. V was clipped by 1 base and J by 1 base; unmatched bases: 0. The CDR3 runs to 17 residues. This CDR3 is CASSPRTSGGNTGELFF. CDR3 coding DNA: TGTGCCAGCTCACCACGGACTAGCGGGGGGAACACCGGGGAGCTGTTTTTT. Looking up the rest from reference TRBV18 and TRBJ2-2 gives the full variable domain: NAGVMQNPRHLVRRRGQEARLRCSPMKGHSHVYWYRQLPEEGLKFMVYLQKENIIDESGMPKERFSAEFPKEGPSILRIQQVVRGDSAAYFCASSPRTSGGNTGELFFGEGSRLTVL.

J is TRBJ2-2 and V is TRBV10-3; 12 nucleotides align to TRBD2. Germline V lookup: CDR1 ENHRY, CDR2 SYGVKD. The J segment lost 2 bases and the V segment lost 4 bases, leaving 5 bases of the junction unmatched. This CDR3 has 17 residues. CDR3 loop: CAISGSSGRANTGELFF. The CDR3 DNA reads as TGTGCCATCAGTGGGTCTAGCGGGAGGGCAAACACCGGGGAGCTGTTTTTT.

This sequence joins TRBV5-1 and TRBJ2-5, with 11 bases aligning to TRBD2. Per germline, CDR1 SGHRS and CDR2 YFSETQ. J lost 3 bases, V lost 6 bases, and 10 bases had no gene match. The CDR3 consists of 16 residues. CDR3 nucleotide sequence: TGCGCCAGCATCGGGGCGACTAGCGGGACGGAAGAGACCCAGTACTTC. It encodes CASIGATSGTEETQYF.

DNA of the CDR3: TGTGCCAGCAGCCCAGGACTAGCCAAAGGGGAGAAAGAGACCCAGTACTTC. It specifies CASSPGLAKGEKETQYF. The genes are TRBV7-7 and TRBJ2-5; 8 nucleotides agree with TRBD2. This CDR3 has 17 amino acids. The germline gives CDR1 SSHAT, CDR2 FNYEAQ (reference sequence). V lost 5 bases, J lost 3 bases, and 14 bases stayed unmatched.

The gene calls are TRBV5-8 and TRBJ1-2; D gene ambiguous. V was trimmed by 5 bases and J by 4 bases, leaving 15 bases between them. Germline CDR1 and CDR2: SGHTS and YDEGEE. The CDR3 is 14 residues long. The chain's CDR3 is CASRNGIGIYGYTF. The CDR3, as DNA: TGTGCCAGCAGAAACGGGATTGGGATCTATGGCTACACCTTC.

The rearrangement joins TRBV11-2 to TRBJ2-1; no reliable D call. Germline loops: CDR1 SGHAT, CDR2 FQNNGV. The germline V and J ends were trimmed by 1 base and 2 bases, with 3 bases remaining between them. CDR3 length: 13 amino acids. The CDR3 protein is CASSLATYNEQFF. CDR3 in DNA: TGTGCCAGCAGCTTAGCAACCTACAATGAGCAGTTCTTC.

This clone showed up just once. The chain uses TRBV5-1 and TRBJ2-2; D uncertain. The V and J ends lost 0 bases and 3 bases respectively, with 6 bases between them. Germline V CDR1 and CDR2: SGHRS, YFSETQ. The CDR3 consists of 14 residues. The DNA for the CDR3 is TGCGCCAGCAGCTTGGGAGGAGACACCGGGGAGCTGTTTTTT. Amino acid sequence: CASSLGGDTGELFF.

The V gene is TRBV4-2, the J gene TRBJ2-7; 10 nucleotides align to TRBD2. Unmatched junction bases numbered 3, after V lost 0 bases and J lost 1 base. The CDR3 is 16 amino acids. Germline CDR1 and CDR2: LGHNA and YNFKEQ. The CDR3 bases are TGTGCCAGCAGCCAAGAGCCTAGCGGGAGATCCTACGAGCAGTACTTC. It specifies CASSQEPSGRSYEQYF.

There are a few counts of this clone. V usage is TRBV27 and J usage is TRBJ1-5; no clear D gene. The CDR3 is 15 residues long. Deletions cut 5 bases from V and 0 bases from J, with 11 bases between. Germline lookup yields CDR1 MNHEY and CDR2 SMNVEV (reference sequence). As DNA, the CDR3 is TGTGCCAGCAGTCAACAACAATTTAGCAATCAGCCCCAGCATTTT. Amino acid sequence: CASSQQQFSNQPQHF.

This sequence joins TRBV19 and TRBJ1-5; TRBD1 matches 9 bases. With V trimmed by 8 bases and J by 5 bases, 13 bases remained unmatched. CDR3 length: 16 residues. Germline assignment: CDR1 LNHDA and CDR2 SQIVND (reference sequence). The CDR3 region has the DNA TGTGCCAGTCACAAAATGGAACAGGGGGCTGATCAGCCCCAGCATTTT. Translation gives CASHKMEQGADQPQHF.

The rearrangement uses TRBV30 and TRBJ1-5, with D unclear. CDR1 and CDR2 from the germline V gene are GTSNPN and SVGIG (reference sequence). This CDR3 is 14 amino acids long. Trimming stripped 3 bases from V and 4 bases from J, with 13 bases between. The CDR3 DNA reads TGTGCCTGGAGCCTAGGACTGGTGAATCAGCCCCAGCATTTT. This encodes CAWSLGLVNQPQHF. The entire variable domain, with the rest obtained from reference TRBV30 and TRBJ1-5, is as follows: SQTIHQWPATLVQPVGSPLSLECTVEGTSNPNLYWYRQAAGRGLQLLFYSVGIGQISSEVPQNLSASRPQDRQFILSSKKLLLSDSGFYLCAWSLGLVNQPQHFGDGTRLSIL.

V is TRBV11-2 and J is TRBJ1-2; D is undetermined. V was pared by 5 bases and J by 3 bases, with 19 bases between. The CDR3 loop spans 16 amino acids. Germline lookup yields CDR1 SGHAT and CDR2 FQNNGV. The CDR3 region has the DNA TGTGCCAGCAGCACTAGGACGGACGGAGCCGACTATGGCTACACCTTC. It specifies CASSTRTDGADYGYTF.

The chain carries TRBV11-2 and TRBJ2-3; no clear D gene. CDR3 length equals 15 residues. Germline loops: CDR1 SGHAT, CDR2 FQNNGV. The V and J ends lost 3 bases and 1 base respectively, with 11 bases between them. CDR3 sequence (DNA): TGTGCCAGCAGCTTGAAGAGGCATGGCACAGATACGCAGTATTTT. Its protein product is CASSLKRHGTDTQYF.

The V gene is TRBV6-5, the J gene TRBJ2-7; 11 bases match TRBD1. With 6 bases clipped from V and 3 bases from J, the junction kept 7 bases outside the gene matches. CDR3 length: 15 amino acids. Germline CDR1 and CDR2: MNHEY and SVGAGI. In nucleotides, the CDR3 is TGTGCCAGCAGATCCGGGACAGGGGGTTACTACGAGCAGTACTTC. Its translation is CASRSGTGGYYEQYF.

V usage is TRBV6-5 and J usage is TRBJ2-6; unclear D gene. Trimming took 1 base from V and 1 from J, leaving 8 bases between them. This CDR3 is 16 amino acids long. In germline, CDR1 is MNHEY, CDR2 SVGAGI. In DNA form, the CDR3 reads TGTGCCAGCAGTTACTTTATCGTGTCTGGGGCCAACGTCCTGACTTTC. It encodes CASSYFIVSGANVLTF.

CDR3 nucleotides: TGTGCCAGCAGCCCCGGGACTAGCGGCTACAATGAGCAGTTCTTC. Residues: CASSPGTSGYNEQFF. The chain couples TRBV11-3 to TRBJ2-1; TRBD2 matches at 11 bases. Germline CDR1 SGHNT, CDR2 YENEEA. The V segment lost 5 bases and the J segment 3 bases; nucleotides outside the gene matches: 3. The CDR3 consists of 15 residues.